The T cell receptor (beta chain) under discussion was sequenced for a study of cytomegalovirus exposure and HLA in healthy donors (TCRdb year 2017). Background for the entire study: In an earlier analysis of under 750 of the donors, 276 Gb of sequence data and approximately 100 million unique TCR beta sequences from about 180 million T cells were reported. In addition to the first cohort of 650 to 800 subjects, a separate validation cohort of some 120 different subjects was used. Roughly five DR-DQ haplotypes were treated as single units for association and clustering because of strong linkage in the cohort. Donor age, sex, ethnicity and CMV serostatus were compiled together with the repertoire data. HLA typing covered class I and class II loci at four-digit resolution. A later genetic analysis took genome-wide SNP genotypes for about three fifths of the 666 donors and used that subset as a discovery cohort. The study aimed to test whether signatures of past pathogen exposure could be identified by cataloging public T cell receptors. The later analysis used no new phenotypic data to find candidate immune exposures, relying instead on TCR beta sequences and their occurrence across donors. Of the approximately 370 genotyped donors, 70% to 90% were placed in the genetic ancestry cluster associated with self-reported Caucasian donors. The study profiled the T cell repertoires of about 640 subjects by immunosequencing and related them to cytomegalovirus serostatus. Among about 400 genotyped donors of the cohort, an average of roughly 230,000 unique TCR beta nucleotide sequences was sequenced per donor, of which about 19% were non-productive. A later analysis re-examined previously published TCR beta repertoires from several hundred donors and added high-resolution HLA genotyping to investigate patterns of TCR occurrence. To predict cytomegalovirus infection status, the study combined high-throughput TCR immunosequencing, statistical association of individual TCRs with disease status, and machine learning. An earlier analysis of 500 to 750 of the donors applied high-throughput TCR beta sequencing to assess whether each TCR beta V gene segment acted as functional or pseudogenic. All discovery cohort repertoires had been generated on a single sequencing platform. An early release that covered more than 550 HLA-typed donors contained around 300 gigabases of sequencing data and tens of millions of unique TCR sequences. Typing coverage varied by locus: about 620-640 donors for A, B, C, DRB1 and DQB1; roughly 500 for DQA1; about 590 for DPA1; 400 to 480 for DPB1. Study-wide findings and limitations: Roughly uniform sequencing depth across donors was assumed in presence/absence analyses, although this assumption may not hold. Compared with the roughly 670-donor mean, donors in an Asian-associated ancestry cluster had fewer N-insertions in productive TCRs, according to a later genetic analysis. Only TCR beta chains were sequenced in this cohort, and the absence of alpha or paired-chain data limited detectable features. A cluster of highly shared sequence variants was judged likely to be a technical artifact of the sequencing pipeline. When HLA alleles, especially DR and DQ, strongly co-occurred, attributing TCR associations to individual alleles was difficult. Compared with equally common non-associated chains, HLA-associated TCR beta chains in a later analysis were more clonally expanded and had lower generation probabilities. In vitro tests confirmed that a few of the cytomegalovirus-associated TCR beta chains recognize cytomegalovirus antigens. Over 15 rarely observed V segments, including chromosome 9 orphons, were excluded from the earlier analysis of about 500 of the donors because counts were too low. CMV serostatus was the only immune exposure information available for the cohort. Cytomegalovirus status was reported to be diagnosed by the classifier with high specificity and sensitivity in both the original and validation cohorts. According to a later analysis, TCR association rates differed among HLA loci, with DRB1 alleles showing the most associated TCRs and HLA-C alleles showing the fewest. A further reported finding was that TCR beta sequences accurately predicted the HLA-A and HLA-B alleles for most subjects in the first cohort. Broadly in line with IMGT annotations, most TCR beta V segments showed up in productive rearrangements about 90% or about 30% of the time in an earlier analysis of a few hundred of the donors. While some public TCRs were present in many individuals, most TCR sequences turned up only very rarely across donors. In a later genetic analysis, a missense DCLRE1C variant was associated with V-gene and J-gene trimming of TCR beta chains, and the association was replicated in an independent cohort. Some IMGT-functional V segments, including TRBV6-2 and TRBV6-3, could not be distinguished by the 87-base-pair reads and were therefore excluded. According to a later analysis, parvovirus B19, influenza, CMV and Epstein-Barr virus appeared linked to several top co-occurrence clusters. Because HLA typing was missing for some donors at each locus, association tests included only the typed subset. A later analysis associated roughly 17,000 TCR beta sequences with specific HLA alleles at a false discovery rate of 0.05. A later analysis found that most CMV-associated TCR beta chains appeared HLA-restricted, with HLA associations seemingly driven largely by CMV exposure. Correlated functional status among segregating V segments might be attributable to linkage disequilibrium, but an unknown experimental factor could not be ruled out. In the study, around 160 TCR beta chains were listed as associated with cytomegalovirus. According to the authors, the approach could potentially be generalized to other disease states and immunological phenotypes.

CDR1 and CDR2, per the germline V gene (reference sequence), are LNHDA and SQIVND. Trimming removed 3 bases from V and 1 base from J; the gene matches leave 5 bases unexplained. The CDR3 contains 16 residues, cysteine and phenylalanine counted. Here the CDR3 DNA is all that survives: 48 bases in frame from base 1. The method was the immunoSEQ multiplex PCR assay. For the multiplex PCR, a mixture combining 60 forward primers for TCR Vbeta segments and 13 reverse primers for TCR Jbeta segments was used. Amplification of the CDR3 region of rearranged TCR beta genes was performed with a multiplex PCR assay on genomic DNA. On the Illumina HiSeq System, the amplified TCR beta libraries were sequenced as 87-base-pair reads. As for the authors' bioinformatics: A later analysis tallied roughly 76 million unique TCR beta chains across the roughly 610 repertoires, and around 12 million of those chains were shared by two or more donors. Raw reads were error-corrected and collapsed into unique sequences by a nearest-neighbor algorithm in which closely related sequences were merged to remove PCR and sequencing errors. V, D and J gene segments were assigned by aligning CDR3 sequences to IMGT reference sequences. Each retained sequence needed at least a six-nucleotide match to both a V gene segment and a J gene segment. A rearrangement counted as productive if the CDR3 had no stop codons and remained in frame with V and J, and every other rearrangement counted as non-productive. CDR3 was defined according to IMGT convention as the region running from the second conserved V-encoded cysteine to the conserved J-encoded phenylalanine. The earlier analysis of about 610 of the donors excluded sequences that lacked an unambiguous match to a single V gene segment. An earlier analysis of about 590 of the donors classified V segments as functional when productive rearrangements were above 56.7% and as segregating when the standard deviation between donors was above 5%. A statistical classification framework was built to diagnose cytomegalovirus status from the catalog of TCR beta chain sequences. A later analysis assigned V and J genes by comparing TCR nucleotide sequences with IMGT/GENE-DB human TR gene sequences. The TCRdist pipeline was used in a later analysis to assign CDR3 sequences and most-parsimonious VDJ recombination scenarios. A later analysis defined each TCR beta chain by its CDR3 amino acid sequence plus V-gene family, and excluded reads lacking a unique V-gene family. As a way to deal with suspected cross-contamination and a sequencing artifact, a later analysis dropped 450 to 600 nucleotide sequences that were highly shared and had low generation probability. In a later analysis, a clonal expansion index for each public chain was calculated from normalized within-repertoire ranks of inferred template counts. In a later analysis, generation probabilities were computed using a VDJ recombination model fitted to out-of-frame rearrangements, and the results were checked against IGoR. A later analysis scored TCR-TCR, TCR-HLA and TCR-CMV co-occurrence with hypergeometric tests, applying a repertoire-size bias correction to TCR pairs. To estimate false discovery rates, a later analysis permuted the HLA or CMV assignments 20 times. A later analysis grouped co-occurring TCRs with DBSCAN, adding TCRdist sequence similarity when clustering within HLA-allele-positive subsets. For co-occurrence clustering, repertoires with fewer than 30,000 or more than 120,000 public chains were excluded, along with 5 or 6 repertoires with anomalous nucleotide sharing. TCRdb's version of the immuneACCESS table is confined to in-frame rearrangements and falls short of the full clone set. An unresolved V gene accounts for under half of the shortfall where checked; the remainder is of unknown origin. V, J and clone size reflect that table, while D and trimming were determined from the DNA. The sample records about 61,000 clones, 75% to 85% of which are singletons. The ten largest clonotypes hold just over 50% of the sample.

The cohort was made up of around 720 healthy bone marrow donors. Cohort members were all nominally healthy when sampled, although unrecorded immune exposures were likely present. The donor was CMV seropositive and was included in the group of approximately 310 seropositive cohort members. A peripheral blood sample was collected from each donor, and TCR beta sequencing was performed on peripheral blood mononuclear cells. Genomic DNA extraction from the blood cell samples was performed with the Qiagen DNeasy Blood Extraction Kit. Note on this clone: Its antigen is unknown. Base qualities are not at hand, and no much larger clone is one base apart.

Sequences were obtained from PBMCs. The rearranged chain carries TRBV19 and TRBJ1-5, and TRBD1 aligns with 8 junction nucleotides. The sequence derives from a man in his fifties in good health and CMV-seropositive. The sequence in DNA is TGTGCCAGTAGTATTCGAAGGACAGGGAGCAATCAGCCCCAGCATTTT. Its coded protein is CASSIRRTGSNQPQHF.